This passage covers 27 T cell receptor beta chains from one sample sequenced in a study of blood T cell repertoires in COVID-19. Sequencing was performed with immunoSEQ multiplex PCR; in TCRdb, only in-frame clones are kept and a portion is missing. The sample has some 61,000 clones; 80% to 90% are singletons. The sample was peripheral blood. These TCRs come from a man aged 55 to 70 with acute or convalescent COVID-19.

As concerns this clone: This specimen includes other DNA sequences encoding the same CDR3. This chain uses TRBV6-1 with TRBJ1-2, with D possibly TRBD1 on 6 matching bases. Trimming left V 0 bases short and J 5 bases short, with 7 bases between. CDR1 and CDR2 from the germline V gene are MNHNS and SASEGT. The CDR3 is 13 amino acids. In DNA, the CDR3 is TGTGCCAGCAGTGAAGCCAGGGGATATGGCTACACCTTC. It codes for CASSEARGYGYTF.

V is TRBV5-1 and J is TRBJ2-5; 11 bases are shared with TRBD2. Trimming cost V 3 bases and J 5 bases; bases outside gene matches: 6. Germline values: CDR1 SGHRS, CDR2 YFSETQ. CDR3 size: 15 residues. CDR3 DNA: TGCGCCAGCAGCTCGACTAGCGGGGAGGGCGAGACCCAGTACTTC. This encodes CASSSTSGEGETQYF.

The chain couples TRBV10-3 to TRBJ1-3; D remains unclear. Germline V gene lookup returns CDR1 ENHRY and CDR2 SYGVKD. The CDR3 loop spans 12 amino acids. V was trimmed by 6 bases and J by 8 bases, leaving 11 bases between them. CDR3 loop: CAIRATGDTIYF. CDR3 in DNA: TGTGCCATCAGGGCCACGGGAGACACCATATATTTT.

The CDR3 DNA reads TGTGCCAGCAGTGACCTTTTAGCGGGGGGGCGATTCAATGAGCAGTTCTTC. This encodes CASSDLLAGGRFNEQFF. J is TRBJ2-1 and V is TRBV6-1; 11 positions agree with TRBD2. The CDR3 runs to 17 residues. The V gene's germline CDR1 is MNHNS and CDR2 SASEGT. V was pared by 3 bases and J by 6 bases, with 10 bases of the junction left unmatched.

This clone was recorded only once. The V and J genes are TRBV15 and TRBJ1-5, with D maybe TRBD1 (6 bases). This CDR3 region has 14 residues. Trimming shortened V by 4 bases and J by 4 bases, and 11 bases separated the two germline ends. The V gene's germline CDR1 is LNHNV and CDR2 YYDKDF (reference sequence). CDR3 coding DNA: TGTGCCACCAGCACCGGACAGAGGAATCAGCCCCAGCATTTT. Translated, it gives CATSTGQRNQPQHF.

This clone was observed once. The CDR3 here is CASRDSPMNTEAFF. The CDR3 DNA reads TGTGCCAGCCGGGACAGCCCGATGAACACTGAAGCTTTCTTT. The V call is TRBV25-1, the J call TRBJ1-1; 7 bases fit TRBD1. The length of the CDR3 is 14 residues. V lost 8 bases and J lost 0; bases outside the gene matches: 6. CDR1 and CDR2 from the germline V gene are MGHDK and SYGVNS. The variable domain in full, with the rest retrieved from reference TRBV25-1 and TRBJ1-1, is EADIYQTPRYLVIGTGKKITLECSQTMGHDKMYWYQQDPGMELHLIHYSYGVNSTEKGDLSSESTVSRIRTEHFPLTLESARPSHTSQYLCASRDSPMNTEAFFGQGTRLTVV.

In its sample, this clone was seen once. CDR3 nucleotide sequence: TGTGCCAGCAGTGTGGAGGGGTATAGCAATCAGCCCCAGCATTTT. Translating it yields CASSVEGYSNQPQHF. The chain couples TRBV2 to TRBJ1-5; possibly TRBD1 for D (5 bases). The CDR3 extends over 15 amino acids. CDR1 and CDR2 from the germline V gene are SNHLY and FYNNEI. V lost 4 bases to trimming and J lost 0 bases, with 10 bases between them.

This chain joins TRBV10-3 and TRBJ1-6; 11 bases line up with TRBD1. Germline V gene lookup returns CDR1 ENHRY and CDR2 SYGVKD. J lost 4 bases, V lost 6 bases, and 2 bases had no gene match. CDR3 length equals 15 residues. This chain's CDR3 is CAIRGTGGYNSPLHF. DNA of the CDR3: TGTGCCATCAGGGGGACAGGGGGTTATAATTCACCCCTCCACTTT.

CDR3 sequence: CAWSRTSGGAYEQFF. As DNA, the CDR3 is TGTGCCTGGAGTCGGACTAGCGGGGGGGCATATGAGCAGTTCTTC. The chain recombines TRBV30 with TRBJ2-1; 15 bases are a match to TRBD2. The germline V gene encodes CDR1 GTSNPN and CDR2 SVGIG (reference sequence). The CDR3 is 15 amino acids. The V segment lost 2 bases and the J segment 8 bases; nucleotides outside the gene matches: 4.

The CDR3 DNA reads TGTGCCAGCAACCCGCAGATAGCGGGGGGGATTGCCAAAAACATTCAGTACTTC. Amino acid sequence: CASNPQIAGGIAKNIQYF. The V call is TRBV11-2, the J call TRBJ2-4; TRBD2 aligns across 11 bases. This CDR3 comprises 18 residues. The junction had 12 bases not matched to a gene; V was cut back by 7 bases and J by 1 base. The germline CDR1 and CDR2 sequences are SGHAT and FQNNGV.

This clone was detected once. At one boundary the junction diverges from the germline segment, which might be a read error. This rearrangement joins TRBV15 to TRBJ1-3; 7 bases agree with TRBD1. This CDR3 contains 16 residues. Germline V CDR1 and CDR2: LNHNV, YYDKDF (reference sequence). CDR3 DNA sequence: TGTGCCGCCAGCAGAGATCTTGACAGGGTTGGAAACACCATATATTTT. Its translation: CAASRDLDRVGNTIYF.

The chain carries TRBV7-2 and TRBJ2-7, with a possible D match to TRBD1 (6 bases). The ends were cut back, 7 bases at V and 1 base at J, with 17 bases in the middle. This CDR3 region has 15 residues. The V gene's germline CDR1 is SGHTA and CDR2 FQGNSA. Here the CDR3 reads CASTSDRIASYEQYF. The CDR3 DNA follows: TGTGCCAGCACTTCCGACAGGATCGCTTCCTACGAGCAGTACTTC.

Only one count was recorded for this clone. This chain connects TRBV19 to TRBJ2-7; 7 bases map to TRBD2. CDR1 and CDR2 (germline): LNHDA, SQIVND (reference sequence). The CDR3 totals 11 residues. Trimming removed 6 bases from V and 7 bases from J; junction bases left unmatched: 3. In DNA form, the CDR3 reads TGTGCCAGTAGCCCCGGGGGGGAGCAGTACTTC. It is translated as CASSPGGEQYF.

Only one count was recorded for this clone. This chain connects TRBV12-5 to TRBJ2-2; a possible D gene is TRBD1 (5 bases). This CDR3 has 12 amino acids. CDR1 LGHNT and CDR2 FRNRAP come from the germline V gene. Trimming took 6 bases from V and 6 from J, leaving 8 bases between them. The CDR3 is CASGLGAGELFF. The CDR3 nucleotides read TGTGCTAGTGGCCTAGGGGCCGGGGAGCTGTTTTTT.

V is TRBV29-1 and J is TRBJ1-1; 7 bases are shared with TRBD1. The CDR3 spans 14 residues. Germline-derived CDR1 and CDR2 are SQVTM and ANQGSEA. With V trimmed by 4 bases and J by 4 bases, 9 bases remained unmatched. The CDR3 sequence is CSVGQGGRGTEAFF. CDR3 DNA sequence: TGCAGCGTTGGACAGGGAGGTAGGGGCACTGAAGCTTTCTTT.

CDR3 sequence reads: CASSNGPRGTNVLTF. For the CDR3, the DNA is TGTGCCAGCAGCAACGGGCCTAGAGGGACCAACGTCCTGACTTTC. The chain combines TRBV6-5 with TRBJ2-6; D perhaps matches TRBD2 (5 bases). With 6 bases removed from V and 8 bases from J, the gap between germline ends came to 17 bases. CDR1 is MNHEY and CDR2 is SVGAGI in the germline V gene. The CDR3 extends over 15 amino acids.

The CDR3 bases are TGTGCCAGCAGCGGCACATCGTCTAGCACAGATACGCAGTATTTT. As protein: CASSGTSSSTDTQYF. The gene calls are TRBV7-9 and TRBJ2-3; D ambiguous. Trimming removed 5 bases at V and 0 bases at J, with 12 bases between. CDR3 length: 15 residues. The V gene's germline CDR1 is SEHNR and CDR2 FQNEAQ (reference sequence).

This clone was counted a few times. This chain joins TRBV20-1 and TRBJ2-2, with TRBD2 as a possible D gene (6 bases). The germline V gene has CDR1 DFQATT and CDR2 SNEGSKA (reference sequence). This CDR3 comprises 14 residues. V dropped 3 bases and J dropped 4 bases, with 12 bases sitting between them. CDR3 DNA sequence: TGCAGTGCTAGTACGTGGGGGGTCACCGGGGAGCTGTTTTTT. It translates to CSASTWGVTGELFF.

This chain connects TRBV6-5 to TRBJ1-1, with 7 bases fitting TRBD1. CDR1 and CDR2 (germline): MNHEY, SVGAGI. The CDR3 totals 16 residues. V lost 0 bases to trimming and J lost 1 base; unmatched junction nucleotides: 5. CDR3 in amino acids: CASSYSSRTGNTEAFF. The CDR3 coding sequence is TGTGCCAGCAGTTACTCGAGTCGGACAGGGAACACTGAAGCTTTCTTT.

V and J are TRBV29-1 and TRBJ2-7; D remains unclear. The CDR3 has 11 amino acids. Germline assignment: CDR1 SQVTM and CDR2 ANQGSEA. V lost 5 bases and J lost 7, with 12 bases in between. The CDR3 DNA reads TGCAGCGTTTTGGATGCGAGGGAGCAGTACTTC. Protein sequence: CSVLDAREQYF.

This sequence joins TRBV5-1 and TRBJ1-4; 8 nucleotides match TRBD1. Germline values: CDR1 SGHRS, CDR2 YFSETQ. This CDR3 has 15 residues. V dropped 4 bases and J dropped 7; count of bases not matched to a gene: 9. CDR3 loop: CASSTAGGASEKLFF. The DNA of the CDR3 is TGCGCCAGCAGCACCGCAGGGGGCGCGAGTGAAAAACTGTTTTTT.

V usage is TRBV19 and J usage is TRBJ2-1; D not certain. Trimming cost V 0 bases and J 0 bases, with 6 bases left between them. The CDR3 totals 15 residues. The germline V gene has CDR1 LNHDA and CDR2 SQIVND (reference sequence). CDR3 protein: CASSIDVSSYNEQFF. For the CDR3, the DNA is TGTGCCAGTAGTATAGATGTTAGCTCCTACAATGAGCAGTTCTTC.

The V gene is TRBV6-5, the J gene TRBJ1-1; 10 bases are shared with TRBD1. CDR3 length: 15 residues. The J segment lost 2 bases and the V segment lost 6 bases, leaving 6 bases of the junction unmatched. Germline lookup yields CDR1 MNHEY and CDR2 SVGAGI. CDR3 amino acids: CASSPGQGYNTEAFF. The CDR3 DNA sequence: TGTGCCAGCAGCCCGGGACAGGGGTACAACACTGAAGCTTTCTTT.

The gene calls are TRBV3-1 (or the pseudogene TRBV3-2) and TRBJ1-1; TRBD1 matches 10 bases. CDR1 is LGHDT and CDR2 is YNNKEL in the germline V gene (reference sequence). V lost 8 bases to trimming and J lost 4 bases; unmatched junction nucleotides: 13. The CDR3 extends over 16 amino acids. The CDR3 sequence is CASARATGGGSTEAFF. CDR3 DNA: TGTGCCAGCGCACGGGCGACAGGGGGCGGTAGCACTGAAGCTTTCTTT.

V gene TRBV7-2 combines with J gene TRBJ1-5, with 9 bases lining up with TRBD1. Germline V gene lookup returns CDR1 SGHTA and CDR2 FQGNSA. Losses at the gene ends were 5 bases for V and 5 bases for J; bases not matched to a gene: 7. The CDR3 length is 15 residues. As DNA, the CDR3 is TGTGCCAGCAGCCCCGGGGGACAGGGCTATCAGCCCCAGCATTTT. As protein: CASSPGGQGYQPQHF.

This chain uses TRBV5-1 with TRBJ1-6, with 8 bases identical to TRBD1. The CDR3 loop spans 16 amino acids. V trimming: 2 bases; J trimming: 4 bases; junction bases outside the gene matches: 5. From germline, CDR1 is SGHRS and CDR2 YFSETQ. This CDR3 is CASSLNDRGYNSPLHF. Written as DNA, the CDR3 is TGCGCCAGCAGCTTAAACGACAGGGGTTATAATTCACCCCTCCACTTT.

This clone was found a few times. The CDR3 protein is CAWGASRDNEQFF. CDR3 bases: TGTGCCTGGGGGGCTTCGAGAGACAATGAGCAGTTCTTC. V usage is TRBV30 and J usage is TRBJ2-1, with a tentative D call TRBD1 (5 bases). Germline lookup yields CDR1 GTSNPN and CDR2 SVGIG (reference sequence). The V and J ends lost 5 bases and 5 bases respectively, with 13 bases between them. The CDR3 is 13 residues long.